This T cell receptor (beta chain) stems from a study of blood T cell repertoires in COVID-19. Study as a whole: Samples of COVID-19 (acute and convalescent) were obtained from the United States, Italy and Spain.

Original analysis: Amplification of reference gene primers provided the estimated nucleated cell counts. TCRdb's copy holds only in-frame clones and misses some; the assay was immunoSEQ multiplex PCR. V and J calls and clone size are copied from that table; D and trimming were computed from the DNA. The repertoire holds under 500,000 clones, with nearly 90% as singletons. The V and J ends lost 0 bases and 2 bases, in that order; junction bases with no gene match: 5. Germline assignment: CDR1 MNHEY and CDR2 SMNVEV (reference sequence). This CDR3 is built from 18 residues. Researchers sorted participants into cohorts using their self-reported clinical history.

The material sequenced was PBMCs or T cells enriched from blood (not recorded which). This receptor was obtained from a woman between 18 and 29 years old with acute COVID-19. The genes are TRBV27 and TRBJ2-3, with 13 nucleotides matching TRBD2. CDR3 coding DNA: TGTGCCAGCAGTTTATCTGGGACTAGCGGGGTGGTCACAGATACGCAGTATTTT. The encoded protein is CASSLSGTSGVVTDTQYF.